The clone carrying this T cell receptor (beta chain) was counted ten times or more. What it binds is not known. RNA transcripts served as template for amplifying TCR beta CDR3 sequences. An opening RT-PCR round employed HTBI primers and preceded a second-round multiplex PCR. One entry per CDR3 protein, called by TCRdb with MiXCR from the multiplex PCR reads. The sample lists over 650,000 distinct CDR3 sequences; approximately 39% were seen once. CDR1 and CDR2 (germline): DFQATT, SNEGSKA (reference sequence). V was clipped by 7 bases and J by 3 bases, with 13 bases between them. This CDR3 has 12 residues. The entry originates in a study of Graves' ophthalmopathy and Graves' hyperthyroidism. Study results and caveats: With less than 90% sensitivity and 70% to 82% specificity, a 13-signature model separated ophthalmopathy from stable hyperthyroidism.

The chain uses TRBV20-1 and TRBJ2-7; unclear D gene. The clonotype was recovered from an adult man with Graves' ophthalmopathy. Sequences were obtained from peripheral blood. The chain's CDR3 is CSVGRTDYEQYF. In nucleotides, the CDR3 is TGCAGTGTCGGAAGGACGGACTACGAGCAGTACTTC.